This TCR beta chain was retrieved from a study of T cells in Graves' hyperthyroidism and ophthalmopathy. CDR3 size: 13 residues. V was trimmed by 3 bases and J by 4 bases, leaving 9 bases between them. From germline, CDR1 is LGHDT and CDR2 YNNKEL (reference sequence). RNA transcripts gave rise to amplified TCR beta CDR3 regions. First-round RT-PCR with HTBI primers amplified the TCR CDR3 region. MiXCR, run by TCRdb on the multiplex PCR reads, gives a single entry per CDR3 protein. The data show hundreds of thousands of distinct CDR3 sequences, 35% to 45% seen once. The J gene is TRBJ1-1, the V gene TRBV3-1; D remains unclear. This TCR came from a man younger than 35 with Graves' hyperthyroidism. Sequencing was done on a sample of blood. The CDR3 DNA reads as TGTGCCAGCAGCCACGGGGAGAGCACTGAAGCTTTCTTT. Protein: CASSHGESTEAFF.